The sequence of this T cell receptor beta chain was determined in a study of blood T cell repertoires in COVID-19. The CDR3 runs to 13 residues. CDR1 is SEHNR and CDR2 is FQNEAQ in the germline V gene (reference sequence). V shed 7 bases, J shed 4 bases, and the junction held 6 bases outside the gene matches. Those who participated ranged in age from roughly 18 to 90 years and resided in 20 to 30 US areas. The recovered donors of Cohort 3 showed two negative PCRs, clearance, or symptom resolution. Authors' methods: Nucleated cell counts were estimated from reference gene primer amplification. This table comes from immunoSEQ multiplex PCR, and its TCRdb copy is limited to in-frame clones, with some not included. V and J calls plus clone size are reproduced from that table; the DNA served to infer D and trimming. The data hold hundreds of thousands of clones, with 85% observed a single time.

The source material was PBMCs or T cells enriched from blood (not recorded which). The clonotype originates from a woman aged 45-59 years who had recovered from COVID-19. The V call is TRBV7-9, the J call TRBJ1-2; 7 bases align to TRBD1. The CDR3 protein is CASTFDRAYGYTF. CDR3 in DNA: TGTGCCAGCACCTTTGACAGGGCCTATGGCTACACCTTC.